Each of the 24 T cell receptor beta chains below was sequenced from the same sample in a study of human T cells and chemical hapten exposure. As for time point: pre-sensitization, week 0. As to treatment: therapeutic diphenylcyclopropenone sensitization with weekly scalp DPC. TCRdb passed the RACE reads through MiXCR, listing each CDR3 protein once. The top ten clones hold 2.9% of a sample with approximately 180,000 distinct CDR3 sequences, around 30% of them seen once. The specimen was whole blood, collected in connection with sensitization to the hapten diphenylcyclopropenone (DPC). The source is a young woman with alopecia areata. Some clones in this sample may be carry-over from other donors' samples.

V gene TRBV3-1 combines with J gene TRBJ1-1; 7 bases are a match to TRBD1. The germline V gene has CDR1 LGHDT and CDR2 YNNKEL (reference sequence). This CDR3 spans 15 amino acids. The V and J ends lost 2 bases and 0 bases, in that order; junction bases with no gene match: 3. The CDR3 nucleotides read TGTGCCAGCAGCCAAAATGGACAGGTGAACACTGAAGCTTTCTTT. Translating it yields CASSQNGQVNTEAFF.

This clonotype has more than one count but fewer than ten. The chain joins TRBV20-1 to TRBJ2-7; 7 bases map to TRBD1. The germline gives CDR1 DFQATT, CDR2 SNEGSKA (reference sequence). Unmatched junction bases numbered 7, after V lost 5 bases and J lost 9 bases. CDR3 length: 11 residues. The DNA of the CDR3 is TGCAGTGCTTTACGACAGGGCGGGCAGTACTTC. Translating it yields CSALRQGGQYF.

J is TRBJ1-2 and V is TRBV29-1, with a possible D match to TRBD1 (5 bases). Trimming removed 1 base from V and 7 bases from J, with 16 bases in between. This CDR3 region has 14 residues. Germline assignment: CDR1 SQVTM and CDR2 ANQGSEA. CDR3 bases: TGCAGCGTTGAAGCCCAGGGAGGGGCGTTTGGCTACACCTTC. Its translation is CSVEAQGGAFGYTF.

CDR3 bases: TGTGCCAGCAGCTTATTCGGACAGGGGGCGAAACAAGAGACCCAGTACTTC. As protein: CASSLFGQGAKQETQYF. The V and J genes are TRBV7-9 and TRBJ2-5; 11 nucleotides line up with TRBD1. The trim removed 2 bases at V and 2 bases at J, leaving 7 bases unmatched. In germline, CDR1 is SEHNR, CDR2 FQNEAQ (reference sequence). This CDR3 has 17 residues.

The V and J genes are TRBV7-2 and TRBJ2-1; no firm D call. The germline V gene has CDR1 SGHTA and CDR2 FQGNSA. With 5 bases removed from V and 9 bases from J, the gap between germline ends came to 17 bases. This CDR3 region has 14 residues. The CDR3 is CASSPSVGRGEQFF. The DNA of the CDR3 is TGTGCCAGCAGCCCATCGGTCGGACGTGGTGAGCAGTTCTTC.

This clonotype occurred once. This chain connects TRBV28 to TRBJ1-1, with 7 bases aligning to TRBD1. J was trimmed by 3 bases and V by 10 bases; bases with no gene match: 14. CDR1 MDHEN and CDR2 SYDVKM come from the germline V gene. CDR3 size: 15 residues. The CDR3 spells CATQNRQGWDTEAFF. The CDR3 DNA is TGTGCCACCCAAAACAGACAGGGATGGGACACTGAAGCTTTCTTT.

This clonotype was observed a few times. The chain links TRBV7-2 to TRBJ1-6, with D hard to call. The germline CDR1 and CDR2 sequences are SGHTA and FQGNSA. V was pared by 2 bases and J by 16 bases, with 15 bases between. The CDR3 loop spans 13 amino acids. Written as DNA, the CDR3 is TGTGCCAGCAGCTTACCCCCGCAGAGGAATCTCCACTTT. This codes for CASSLPPQRNLHF.

This clonotype has more than one count but fewer than ten. The rearrangement joins TRBV6-5 to TRBJ2-5; 11 nucleotides line up with TRBD1. V lost 6 bases, J lost 7 bases, and 13 bases stayed unmatched. The CDR3 covers 16 residues. CDR1 and CDR2 from the germline V gene are MNHEY and SVGAGI. CDR3 sequence (DNA): TGTGCCAGCAGAATTAGGACAGGGGGCAACGTGGGGACCCAGTACTTC. The encoded protein is CASRIRTGGNVGTQYF.

The chain is built from TRBV20-1 and TRBJ1-6; D gene uncertain. Germline V CDR1 and CDR2: DFQATT, SNEGSKA (reference sequence). V lost 1 base to trimming and J lost 7 bases, with 8 bases between them. The CDR3 consists of 13 residues. The CDR3 coding sequence is TGCAGTGCTAGAGCGGGCCTCAATTCACCCCTCCACTTT. It specifies CSARAGLNSPLHF.

This clonotype was counted a few times. Germline is not matched at one junction end, which may reflect a read error. Here the CDR3 DNA reads TGTGCCAGCAGTCTATCTAGCGGAAATGAGCAGTTCTTC. Its translation is CASSLSSGNEQFF. This chain uses TRBV27 with TRBJ2-1; 7 bases align to TRBD2. Germline values: CDR1 MNHEY, CDR2 SMNVEV (reference sequence). This CDR3 comprises 13 residues.

This clonotype was observed a few times. The chain employs TRBV20-1 and TRBJ2-1; 9 positions match TRBD2. V was pared by 3 bases and J by 4 bases, with 7 bases of the junction left unmatched. The CDR3 is made up of 15 amino acids. CDR1 DFQATT and CDR2 SNEGSKA come from the germline V gene (reference sequence). CDR3 nucleotide sequence: TGCAGTGCTAGGGAGGCTAGCGGGAATTACAATGAGCAGTTCTTC. This codes for CSAREASGNYNEQFF.

This clonotype was observed a handful of times. This sequence joins TRBV28 and TRBJ2-3, with TRBD1 identical over 9 bases. The germline V gene encodes CDR1 MDHEN and CDR2 SYDVKM. V dropped 8 bases and J dropped 9; count of bases not matched to a gene: 9. This CDR3 has 13 residues. This chain's CDR3 is CASLGPTGGTQYF. In nucleotides, the CDR3 is TGTGCCAGCCTTGGACCTACAGGGGGCACGCAGTATTTT.

This clonotype has a handful of counts. This chain links TRBV12-5 with TRBJ1-1; D is uncertain. The CDR3 runs 14 residues. The V gene lost 1 base and the J gene lost 3 bases, with 9 bases spanning the gap. Germline-derived CDR1 and CDR2 are LGHNT and FRNRAP. Written as DNA, the CDR3 is TGTGCTAGTGGTTTGGGCAGCGGGCACACTGAAGCTTTCTTT. This sequence encodes CASGLGSGHTEAFF.

The J gene is TRBJ1-2, the V gene TRBV20-1; D not resolved. The V end was cut by 7 bases, the J end by 3 bases, with 18 bases between. The CDR3 sequence is 14 residues long. Looked up from germline, CDR1 is DFQATT and CDR2 is SNEGSKA (reference sequence). The CDR3 reads CSVGSQVTYYGYTF. Written as DNA, the CDR3 is TGCAGTGTTGGGTCCCAGGTCACCTACTATGGCTACACCTTC.

This CDR3 reads CASSQGEQGAGQPQHF. In nucleotides, the CDR3 is TGTGCCAGCAGCCAAGGGGAACAGGGGGCCGGGCAGCCCCAGCATTTT. The chain links TRBV4-2 to TRBJ1-5, with 9 bases fitting TRBD1. Germline values: CDR1 LGHNA, CDR2 YNFKEQ. The CDR3 runs 16 residues. V dropped 1 base and J dropped 7; count of bases not matched to a gene: 8.

The chain carries TRBV7-8 and TRBJ2-7; tentatively, D is TRBD1 or TRBD2 (5 bases each). Germline CDR1 and CDR2: SGHVS and FQNEAQ. The germline V and J ends were trimmed by 6 bases and 3 bases, with 18 bases remaining between them. The CDR3 sequence is 15 residues long. CDR3 residues: CASRGPGRNIYEQYF. The CDR3 nucleotides read TGTGCCAGCAGGGGTCCGGGACGGAATATCTACGAGCAGTACTTC.

This clonotype was recorded a few times. The CDR3 nucleotides are TGTGCCAGCAGTTTTGTGGGGGGCGATATTTCGCTGTTTTTT. This gives the protein CASSFVGGDISLFF. This chain uses TRBV27 with TRBJ1-4, with D possibly TRBD1 on 6 matching bases. Trimming took off 3 bases at V and 14 bases at J, with 19 bases between the two ends. The germline gives CDR1 MNHEY, CDR2 SMNVEV (reference sequence). The CDR3 extends over 14 amino acids.

This clonotype appeared a few times. The V and J genes are TRBV5-1 and TRBJ2-2, with D unresolved. V was trimmed by 4 bases and J by 1 base, leaving 11 bases between them. The germline CDR1 and CDR2 sequences are SGHRS and YFSETQ. This CDR3 region has 15 residues. In nucleotides, the CDR3 is TGCGCCAGCAGCCGCCTGGGCAGGAACACCGGGGAGCTGTTTTTT. This encodes CASSRLGRNTGELFF.

This clonotype was counted between two and nine times. The genes are TRBV9 and TRBJ1-1; D gene unclear. Trimming cost V 0 bases and J 1 base, with 13 bases left between them. Per germline, CDR1 SGDLS and CDR2 YYNGEE. The CDR3 length is 16 residues. This CDR3 is CASSVGWLGTNTEAFF. DNA for the CDR3: TGTGCCAGCAGCGTAGGGTGGCTGGGAACGAACACTGAAGCTTTCTTT.

For the CDR3, the DNA is TGCAGCGTTGAAGAATACAGGGGGACTGAAGCTTTCTTT. This codes for CSVEEYRGTEAFF. V gene TRBV29-1 combines with J gene TRBJ1-1, with TRBD1 matching 8 bases. CDR1 and CDR2 (germline): SQVTM, ANQGSEA. This CDR3 region has 13 residues. V shed 0 bases, J shed 5 bases, and the junction held 2 bases outside the gene matches.

This clonotype was counted only a few times. This chain links TRBV20-1 with TRBJ1-1, with 9 bases aligning to TRBD1. The germline CDR1 and CDR2 sequences are DFQATT and SNEGSKA (reference sequence). CDR3 length: 11 amino acids. V trimming: 5 bases; J trimming: 12 bases; junction bases outside the gene matches: 7. CDR3 nucleotides: TGCAGTGCTCGAGGGACAGGGAGAACTTTCTTT. It specifies CSARGTGRTFF.

The sample holds many counts of this clonotype. The chain carries TRBV29-1 and TRBJ2-1; TRBD2 agrees at 8 bases. The V gene's germline CDR1 is SQVTM and CDR2 ANQGSEA. Trimming removed 6 bases from V and 3 bases from J; junction bases left unmatched: 4. The CDR3 sequence is 13 residues long. CDR3 in amino acids: CSVTGTSYNEQFF. The CDR3 DNA follows: TGCAGCGTAACCGGGACTAGCTACAATGAGCAGTTCTTC.

This clonotype was observed a few times. The chain employs TRBV7-2 and TRBJ1-1; TRBD1 matches at 8 bases. CDR3 length: 13 amino acids. Germline V gene lookup returns CDR1 SGHTA and CDR2 FQGNSA. J was trimmed by 5 bases and V by 5 bases; bases with no gene match: 4. The CDR3 sequence is CASSAWTGTEAFF. CDR3 bases: TGTGCCAGCAGCGCTTGGACAGGGACTGAAGCTTTCTTT.

This chain connects TRBV27 to TRBJ2-7; the match to TRBD2 covers 8 bases. The CDR3 is 15 residues long. The V gene's germline CDR1 is MNHEY and CDR2 SMNVEV (reference sequence). V shed 2 bases, J shed 4 bases, and the junction held 7 bases outside the gene matches. The CDR3 loop reads CASSLQPGRAYEQYF. In nucleotides, the CDR3 is TGTGCCAGCAGTTTACAACCCGGGAGGGCGTACGAGCAGTACTTC.